The next 25 T cell receptor beta chains were all read from a single sample in a study of T-cell reconstitution after alpha-beta-depleted transplantation in children. A library of TCRbeta sequences, prepared with unique molecular identifiers, was generated. TCRdb redid the calling of the PCR reads with MiXCR, one entry per CDR3 protein. Here the sample spans under 350,000 distinct CDR3 sequences, more than 8% being singletons. Specimen: PBMCs from the stem cell graft donor, collected from the stem cell graft. These receptors were obtained from a human donor who donated a stem cell graft to a child with SCID.

The J gene is TRBJ2-1, the V gene TRBV6-1, with D possibly matching TRBD1 (6 bases). This CDR3 has 13 residues. Trimming pared 7 bases from V and 8 bases from J, leaving 15 bases between. Germline V lookup: CDR1 MNHNS, CDR2 SASEGT. CDR3 residues: CASNLPGAHEQFF. CDR3 DNA sequence: TGTGCCAGCAATCTCCCAGGGGCACATGAGCAGTTCTTC.

In this sample, this clonotype turned up a few times. The V call is TRBV13, the J call TRBJ2-7; 8 bases line up with TRBD2. CDR3 length equals 15 residues. After removal of 4 bases from V and 7 bases from J, the junction contained 12 bases not matched to a gene. From germline, CDR1 is PRHDT and CDR2 FYEKMQ (reference sequence). This CDR3 reads CASSYPGGGPDEQYF. CDR3 nucleotides: TGTGCCAGCAGCTACCCGGGCGGGGGGCCTGATGAGCAGTACTTC. The variable domain in full, with the rest retrieved from reference TRBV13 and TRBJ2-7, is AAGVIQSPRHLIKEKRETATLKCYPIPRHDTVYWYQQGPGQDPQFLISFYEKMQSDKGSIPDRFSAQQFSDYHSELNMSSLELGDSALYFCASSYPGGGPDEQYFGPGTRLTVT.

The CDR3 sequence: CSARVGLAGSYNEQFF. CDR3 DNA: TGCAGTGCTAGAGTAGGGCTAGCGGGCTCCTACAATGAGCAGTTCTTC. The chain links TRBV20-1 to TRBJ2-1, with TRBD2 matching over 8 bases. The CDR3 length is 16 residues. V was clipped by 1 base and J by 0 bases; unmatched bases: 5. CDR1 is DFQATT and CDR2 is SNEGSKA in the germline V gene (reference sequence).

This clonotype was seen a handful of times. J is TRBJ2-5 and V is TRBV7-2; no definite D call. V lost 5 bases, J lost 3 bases, and 16 bases lay in between. This CDR3 has 15 residues. CDR1 and CDR2 from the germline V gene are SGHTA and FQGNSA. The CDR3 sequence: CASSALLTKEETQYF. DNA of the CDR3: TGTGCCAGCAGCGCCCTGCTCACTAAGGAAGAGACCCAGTACTTC. The entire variable domain, with the rest obtained from reference TRBV7-2 and TRBJ2-5, is as follows: GAGVSQSPSNKVTEKGKDVELRCDPISGHTALYWYRQSLGQGLEFLIYFQGNSAPDKSGLPSDRFSAERTGGSVSTLTIQRTQQEDSAVYLCASSALLTKEETQYFGPGTRLLVL.

The chain has TRBV19 and TRBJ2-1, with a tentative D call TRBD2 (5 bases). Per the germline V gene, CDR1 is LNHDA and CDR2 is SQIVND (reference sequence). The CDR3 totals 12 residues. V lost 2 bases, J lost 9 bases, and 8 bases lay in between. The CDR3 sequence is CASSISRGEQFF. DNA of the CDR3: TGTGCCAGTAGTATATCCCGGGGTGAGCAGTTCTTC.

This clonotype showed up many times. The chain employs TRBV2 and TRBJ1-6; D not certain. The length of the CDR3 is 13 residues. V gave up 8 bases and J gave up 7 bases, with 12 bases separating them. The germline V gene encodes CDR1 SNHLY and CDR2 FYNNEI. The CDR3 coding sequence is TGTGCCAGCTACCGGGCAGAGAATTCACCCCTCCACTTT. It codes for CASYRAENSPLHF.

This clonotype has at least ten counts. This chain links TRBV9 with TRBJ2-1; TRBD2 might be the D (5 bases). Germline V gene sequence: CDR1 SGDLS, CDR2 YYNGEE. Trimming removed 0 bases from V and 2 bases from J, with 9 bases in between. This CDR3 has 15 residues. The CDR3 spells CASSVGGSTYNEQFF. For the CDR3, the DNA is TGTGCCAGCAGCGTAGGAGGGTCGACCTACAATGAGCAGTTCTTC.

This clonotype was seen a handful of times. This chain links TRBV12-3 or TRBV12-4 with TRBJ2-2; tentatively, D is TRBD1 (6 bases). The CDR3 extends over 14 amino acids. V lost 2 bases and J lost 6, with 10 bases in between. CDR3 sequence reads: CASSLIQGPGELFF. The CDR3, as DNA: TGTGCCAGCAGTTTAATACAGGGTCCCGGGGAGCTGTTTTTT.

This clonotype turned up a few times. The chain uses TRBV20-1 and TRBJ2-5, with 15 nucleotides matching TRBD2. Germline V CDR1 and CDR2: DFQATT, SNEGSKA (reference sequence). The CDR3 runs to 13 residues. The CDR3 DNA sequence: TGCGTAGGGACTAGCGGGGGGTTCGAGACCCAGTACTTC. Translation: CVGTSGGFETQYF.

This clonotype was observed a handful of times. The gene calls are TRBV20-1 and TRBJ1-6; no definite D call. The CDR3 spans 16 residues. CDR1 and CDR2 (germline): DFQATT, SNEGSKA (reference sequence). V shed 1 base and J shed 10 bases, with 20 bases lying between them. The CDR3 sequence: CSARGDGRREWSPLHF. Here the CDR3 DNA reads TGCAGTGCTAGAGGCGACGGAAGAAGAGAATGGTCACCCCTCCACTTT.

The V and J genes are TRBV27 and TRBJ2-3; the D gene is possibly TRBD1 (6 bases). Per the germline V gene, CDR1 is MNHEY and CDR2 is SMNVEV (reference sequence). The CDR3 runs 15 residues. V was cut by 3 bases and J by 1 base, with 11 bases left in between. The CDR3 sequence: CASSFRRQGTDTQYF. The CDR3 bases are TGTGCCAGCAGTTTCAGGAGACAGGGCACAGATACGCAGTATTTT.

The rearrangement joins TRBV3-1 to TRBJ2-1; a possible D gene is TRBD1 (5 bases). Trimming stripped 0 bases from V and 11 bases from J, with 11 bases between. The CDR3 is made up of 13 amino acids. Germline values: CDR1 LGHDT, CDR2 YNNKEL (reference sequence). The CDR3 region is CASSQDSDIQQFF. The CDR3 DNA reads TGTGCCAGCAGCCAAGATTCGGACATTCAGCAGTTCTTC.

This chain joins TRBV15 and TRBJ1-1; D is ambiguous. V lost 0 bases, J lost 2 bases, and 13 bases lay in between. Germline values: CDR1 LNHNV, CDR2 YYDKDF (reference sequence). The CDR3 runs 16 residues. The CDR3 DNA reads as TGTGCCACCAGCAGAGATATCCCTCCGCCCAACACTGAAGCTTTCTTT. It yields the protein CATSRDIPPPNTEAFF.

About this clonotype itself: The junction departs from the called germline gene at one end, perhaps through a read error. J is TRBJ2-7 and V is TRBV4-1; D is ambiguous. Looked up from germline, CDR1 is MGHRA and CDR2 is YSYEKL. CDR3 length equals 13 residues. The CDR3 region is CASSRGSTYELYF. The CDR3 DNA reads as TGCGCCAGCAGCCGCGGTTCCACCTACGAGCTGTACTTC.

The chain employs TRBV7-9 and TRBJ1-1, with D possibly being TRBD1 (5 bases). From germline, CDR1 is SEHNR and CDR2 FQNEAQ (reference sequence). V lost 4 bases and J 0 bases, leaving 18 bases between the germline ends. There are 17 residues in the CDR3. The CDR3 reads CASSSLGGGSMNTEAFF. The CDR3 DNA reads as TGTGCCAGCAGCTCACTGGGGGGGGGTTCAATGAACACTGAAGCTTTCTTT.

The V gene is TRBV12-3 or TRBV12-4, the J gene TRBJ1-1; D unclear. The CDR3 has 14 residues. Trimming cost V 2 bases and J 0 bases, with 7 bases left between them. The CDR3: CASSLPAMNTEAFF. The CDR3 DNA follows: TGTGCCAGCAGTTTACCGGCAATGAACACTGAAGCTTTCTTT.

This chain links TRBV7-9 with TRBJ2-1; 7 nucleotides agree with TRBD1. V was pared by 3 bases and J by 7 bases, with 9 bases of the junction left unmatched. This CDR3 region has 15 residues. Germline CDR1 SEHNR, CDR2 FQNEAQ (reference sequence). In DNA form, the CDR3 reads TGTGCCAGCAGCTTGTTAGGGGGCCGGAGGAATGAGCAGTTCTTC. Translation: CASSLLGGRRNEQFF.

The chain uses TRBV29-1 and TRBJ2-1; tentative D call: TRBD2 (6 bases). V lost 5 bases to trimming and J lost 0 bases, with 11 bases between them. Germline loops: CDR1 SQVTM, CDR2 ANQGSEA. This CDR3 has 14 residues. The CDR3 spells CSVSVTSSYNEQFF. The DNA of the CDR3 is TGCAGCGTTAGTGTGACTAGCTCCTACAATGAGCAGTTCTTC.

This clonotype showed up just a few times. The rearrangement joins TRBV15 to TRBJ1-4; perhaps TRBD1 as D (5 bases). CDR3 length equals 16 residues. Germline CDR1 is LNHNV and CDR2 is YYDKDF (reference sequence). Trimming stripped 5 bases from V and 0 bases from J, with 13 bases between. DNA of the CDR3: TGTGCCACCAGCCAAGCGGGGGTGGCAACTAATGAAAAACTGTTTTTT. This codes for CATSQAGVATNEKLFF.

This clonotype was counted a few times. This chain links TRBV12-3 or TRBV12-4 with TRBJ2-7; D is uncertain. The CDR3 extends over 12 amino acids. The V end lost 3 bases, the J end lost 1 base, and 4 bases lay between the germline ends. For the CDR3, the DNA is TGTGCCAGCAGTTTCCCGTCCTACGAGCAGTACTTC. This encodes CASSFPSYEQYF.

The chain recombines TRBV12-3 or TRBV12-4 with TRBJ1-2; no definite D call. CDR3 size: 14 residues. Between the trimmed V and J ends, which lost 3 bases and 4 bases, there was a span of 12 bases. CDR3 in amino acids: CASSLTGSTYGYTF. CDR3 bases: TGTGCCAGCAGTTTGACGGGGTCTACCTATGGCTACACCTTC.

This clonotype was recorded at least ten times. V and J are TRBV29-1 and TRBJ1-1, with D hard to call. Trimming took off 4 bases at V and 8 bases at J, with 8 bases between the two ends. Germline values: CDR1 SQVTM, CDR2 ANQGSEA. The CDR3 runs 10 residues. The CDR3, as DNA: TGCAGCGTTGTGTCTTGGGAAGCTTTCTTT. It specifies CSVVSWEAFF. Together with reference TRBV29-1 and TRBJ1-1, the CDR3 gives the full variable domain: SAVISQKPSRDICQRGTSLTIQCQVDSQVTMMFWYRQQPGQSLTLIATANQGSEATYESGFVIDKFPISRPNLTFSTLTVSNMSPEDSSIYLCSVVSWEAFFGQGTRLTVV.

The chain carries TRBV20-1 and TRBJ2-4, with 9 nucleotides matching TRBD1. Trimming removed 5 bases from V and 6 bases from J; junction bases left unmatched: 8. Germline CDR1 reads DFQATT; CDR2 reads SNEGSKA (reference sequence). There are 14 residues in the CDR3. The CDR3 DNA follows: TGCAGTGCTGGAGGCGGGACAGGGATAAACATTCAGTACTTC. It yields the protein CSAGGGTGINIQYF.

This clonotype appeared many times. V and J are TRBV10-2 and TRBJ1-1; no clear D gene. The length of the CDR3 is 13 residues. V was trimmed by 7 bases and J by 1 base, leaving 10 bases between them. Looked up from germline, CDR1 is WSHSY and CDR2 is SAAADI. Written as DNA, the CDR3 is TGCGCCAGCACCCGCGAGAGGAACACTGAAGCTTTCTTT. Its protein product is CASTRERNTEAFF.

This clonotype was picked up many times. V is TRBV5-1 and J is TRBJ1-6; D is unclear. Germline V gene sequence: CDR1 SGHRS, CDR2 YFSETQ. The V end was cut by 4 bases, the J end by 7 bases, with 12 bases between. The length of the CDR3 is 14 residues. In DNA, the CDR3 is TGCGCCAGCAGCGATGGTGGCCGAAATTCACCCCTCCACTTT. Translating it yields CASSDGGRNSPLHF.